Given below is one T cell receptor beta chain in context. Its antigen remains unknown. These data are taken from a study of shared clonotypes between healthy human individuals. Overall study: Participating donors consisted of two women and a few men aged 18 to 49. The study, taken as a whole, reports: Non-shared clonotypes displayed generation probabilities falling below those of clonotypes present in all four donors. In having few donors, the study represented limited genetic and exposure-history diversity.

The CDR3 consists of 16 residues. V shed 4 bases and J 5 bases; nucleotides not matched to a gene: 11. Germline CDR1 MDHEN, CDR2 SYDVKM. Only in-frame clones appear in the TCRdb table, and some are missing; sequencing was by immunoSEQ multiplex PCR. The sample holds about 2.4 million clones, roughly 93% seen once. The sequenced sample was naive CD4+ T cells from PBMCs. Stated subset: CD45RA+ positively selected. The V gene is TRBV28, the J gene TRBJ2-5; 9 bases are a match to TRBD2. The receptor's source is a young man in good health. Some clones in this sample may be carry-over from other donors' samples. This chain's CDR3 is CASSSSVAGVGETQYF. In DNA form, the CDR3 reads TGTGCCAGCAGTTCATCCGTAGCGGGAGTGGGGGAGACCCAGTACTTC.